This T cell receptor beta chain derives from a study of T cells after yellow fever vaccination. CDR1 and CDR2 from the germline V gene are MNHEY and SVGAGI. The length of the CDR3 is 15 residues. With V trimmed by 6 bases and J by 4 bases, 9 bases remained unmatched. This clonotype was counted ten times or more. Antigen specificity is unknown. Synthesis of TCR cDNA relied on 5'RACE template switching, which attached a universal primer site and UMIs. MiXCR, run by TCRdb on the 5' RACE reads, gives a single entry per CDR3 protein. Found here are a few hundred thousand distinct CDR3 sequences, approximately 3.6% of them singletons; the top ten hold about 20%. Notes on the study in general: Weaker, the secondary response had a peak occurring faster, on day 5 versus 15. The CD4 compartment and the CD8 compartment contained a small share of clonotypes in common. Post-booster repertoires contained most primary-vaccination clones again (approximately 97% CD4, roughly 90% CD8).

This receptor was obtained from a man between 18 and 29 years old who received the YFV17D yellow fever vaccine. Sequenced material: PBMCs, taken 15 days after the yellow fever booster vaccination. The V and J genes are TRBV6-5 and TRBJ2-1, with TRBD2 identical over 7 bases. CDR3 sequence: CASSPSGQSYNEQFF. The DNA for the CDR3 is TGTGCCAGCAGCCCTAGCGGACAATCTTACAATGAGCAGTTCTTC.